This T cell receptor (beta chain) comes out of a study of cytomegalovirus exposure and HLA in healthy donors (dated by TCRdb to 2017 to 2019). Looking at the study overall: An earlier analysis of several hundred of the donors reported 276 Gb of sequence data and approximately 120 million unique TCR beta sequences obtained from about 180 million T cells. An early release covering about 600 HLA-typed donors comprised approximately 300 gigabases of sequencing data and tens of millions of unique TCR sequences. Among the roughly 400 genotyped donors, 81% belonged to the genetic ancestry cluster associated with self-reported Caucasian donors. The aim of the study was to test whether cataloging public T cell receptors could identify signatures of past pathogen exposure. Using immunosequencing, the study profiled T cell repertoires from 666 subjects and related those repertoires to cytomegalovirus serostatus. Along with the approximately 700-subject first cohort, a separate validation cohort of over a hundred different subjects was used. To predict cytomegalovirus infection status, the study brought together high-throughput TCR immunosequencing, statistical association of individual TCRs with disease status, and machine learning. To study patterns of TCR occurrence, a later analysis re-analyzed previously published TCR beta repertoires from 700 or so donors and added high-resolution HLA genotyping. Rather than drawing on any new phenotypic data, the later analysis identified candidate immune exposures from TCR beta sequences and the way those sequences occurred across donors. In an earlier analysis of 587 of the donors, high-throughput TCR beta sequencing was used to judge whether each TCR beta V gene segment behaved as functional or pseudogenic. Donor age, sex, ethnicity and CMV serostatus were collected together with the repertoire data. A later genetic analysis used genome-wide SNP genotypes for about 60% of the roughly 670 donors, treating that subset as a discovery cohort. Every repertoire in the discovery cohort had been generated on one and the same sequencing platform. Both class I and class II loci were covered by HLA typing, at four-digit resolution. The number of typed donors differed by locus: about 629-630 for A, B, C, DRB1 and DQB1; roughly 510 for DQA1; about 600 for DPA1; and 400 to 480 for DPB1. Because of strong linkage in the cohort, roughly five DR-DQ haplotypes were treated as single units for association and clustering. Among around 400 genotyped donors of the cohort, an average of approximately 250,000 unique TCR beta nucleotide sequences were sequenced per donor, 15% to 20% of them non-productive. The paper's findings and limits, for the study overall: Most TCR sequences were observed very rarely across donors, whereas some public TCRs were present in many individuals. In a later analysis, several top co-occurrence clusters were reported to appear linked to parvovirus B19, influenza, CMV and Epstein-Barr virus. In a later analysis, HLA-associated TCR beta chains were found to be more clonally expanded and to have lower generation probabilities than equally common non-associated chains. Broadly in line with IMGT annotations, most TCR beta V segments showed up in productive rearrangements about 87% or about 30% of the time in an earlier analysis of roughly 590 of the donors. A later analysis found that TCR association rates varied across HLA loci, with DRB1 alleles showing the most associated TCRs and HLA-C alleles the fewest. A later genetic analysis associated a missense DCLRE1C variant with V-gene and J-gene trimming of TCR beta chains, and an independent cohort replicated the association. The 87-base-pair reads could not distinguish some IMGT-functional V segments, including TRBV6-2 and TRBV6-3, so those segments were excluded. In a later analysis, most CMV-associated TCR beta chains were found to appear HLA-restricted, with HLA associations seemingly driven largely by CMV exposure. Linkage disequilibrium might explain the correlated functional status among segregating V segments, but an unknown experimental factor could not be ruled out. Cytomegalovirus status was reported to be diagnosed by the classifier with high specificity and sensitivity in both the original and validation cohorts. The earlier analysis of about 600 of the donors excluded 15 to 20 rarely observed V segments, including chromosome 9 orphons, because counts were too low. The study listed 164 TCR beta chains as associated with cytomegalovirus. Because HLA typing was unavailable for some donors at each locus, only the typed subset was used in association tests. At a false discovery rate of 0.05, a later analysis linked 15,000 to 20,000 TCR beta sequences to specific HLA alleles. Presence/absence analyses assumed roughly uniform sequencing depth across donors, an assumption that may not hold. Compared with the approximately 710-donor mean, donors in an Asian-associated ancestry cluster had fewer N-insertions in productive TCRs, according to a later genetic analysis. Three of the identified cytomegalovirus-associated TCR beta chains were confirmed in vitro to be specific for cytomegalovirus antigens. The cohort was sequenced for TCR beta chains only, and without alpha or paired-chain data the features that could be detected were limited. CMV serostatus was the only immune exposure information available for the cohort. The sequencing pipeline was judged likely to have produced a cluster of highly shared sequence variants as a technical artifact. The authors suggested that the approach could potentially be extended to other disease states and immunological phenotypes. A further reported finding was that TCR beta sequences accurately predicted the HLA-A and HLA-B alleles for most subjects in the first cohort. When HLA alleles, especially DR and DQ, strongly co-occurred, attributing TCR associations to individual alleles was difficult.

This clone turned up a few times. No cognate antigen has been identified for it. No qualities accompany the bases; no much larger clone lies one base away. CDR1 and CDR2 are read off the germline V gene (reference sequence) as LNHDA and SQIVND. Including the terminal cysteine and phenylalanine, the CDR3 comprises 15 residues. Only CDR3 DNA remains: 45 bases, in frame from the first base. V is trimmed back by 5 bases and J by 5 bases, and the junction contains 11 bases that no gene match accounts for. Receptor libraries were prepared by the immunoSEQ multiplex PCR assay. A mixture of 60 forward primers for TCR Vbeta segments and 13 reverse primers for TCR Jbeta segments was used in the multiplex PCR. A multiplex PCR assay on genomic DNA amplified the CDR3 region of rearranged TCR beta genes. The amplified TCR beta libraries were sequenced on the Illumina HiSeq System as 87-base-pair reads. Regarding the original processing steps: In a later analysis, some 80 million unique TCR beta chains were counted across the roughly 610 repertoires, and approximately 11 million of these chains were shared by at least two donors. Raw reads were error-corrected and collapsed into unique sequences with a nearest-neighbor algorithm that merged closely related sequences to remove PCR and sequencing errors. CDR3 sequences were aligned to IMGT reference sequences to assign V, D and J gene segments. For a sequence to be retained, a match of at least six nucleotides was required to both a V gene segment and a J gene segment. Rearrangements were classified as productive when the CDR3 lacked stop codons and remained in frame with V and J, and all other rearrangements were classified as non-productive. Following IMGT convention, CDR3 was defined as the stretch from the second conserved V-encoded cysteine to the conserved J-encoded phenylalanine. Sequences without an unambiguous match to a single V gene segment were excluded from the earlier analysis of 587 of the donors. In an earlier analysis of around 600 of the donors, V segments were called functional above 56.7% productive rearrangements and were called segregating when the between-donor standard deviation exceeded 5%. A statistical classification framework was developed to diagnose cytomegalovirus status using the catalog of TCR beta chain sequences. In a later analysis, V and J genes were assigned by comparing TCR nucleotide sequences against IMGT/GENE-DB human TR gene sequences. A later analysis assigned CDR3 sequences and most-parsimonious VDJ recombination scenarios with the TCRdist pipeline. A later analysis defined each TCR beta chain by its CDR3 amino acid sequence plus V-gene family, and excluded reads lacking a unique V-gene family. In a later analysis, fewer than 650 highly shared, low-generation-probability nucleotide sequences were removed to address suspected cross-contamination and a sequencing artifact. In a later analysis, a clonal expansion index was calculated for each public chain from normalized within-repertoire ranks of inferred template counts. Generation probabilities in a later analysis came from a VDJ recombination model fitted to out-of-frame rearrangements, and those results were checked against IGoR. A later analysis scored TCR-TCR, TCR-HLA and TCR-CMV co-occurrence with hypergeometric tests, applying a repertoire-size bias correction to TCR pairs. To estimate false discovery rates, a later analysis permuted the HLA or CMV assignments 20 times. In a later analysis, co-occurring TCRs were grouped using DBSCAN, with TCRdist sequence similarity added in when clustering inside HLA-allele-positive subsets. Repertoires with fewer than 30,000 or more than 120,000 public chains, plus five repertoires with anomalous nucleotide sharing, were excluded from co-occurrence clustering. TCRdb limited this immuneACCESS table to in-frame rearrangements with V and J called. A share of clones is missing; checked studies link under half to unresolved V genes, and the rest is unexplained. V and J calls and clone size are given by that table; D and trimming were obtained from the DNA. The sample contains 90,000 to 150,000 clones, roughly 78% of them found a single time. 2.5% to 3.5% of the sample comes from the top ten.

The cohort comprised 666 healthy bone marrow donors. At the time of sampling, all cohort members were nominally healthy, though unrecorded immune exposures were likely present. The donor tested CMV seropositive and was one of the 289 seropositive cohort members. A peripheral blood sample was provided by each donor, and peripheral blood mononuclear cells were used for TCR beta sequencing. Genomic DNA was extracted from the blood cell samples with the Qiagen DNeasy Blood Extraction Kit. The TCR was taken from a woman aged 25 to 45 in good health and CMV-seropositive. The rearranged chain carries TRBV19 and TRBJ1-1; 7 junctional bases match TRBD1. Sample: PBMCs. The CDR3 amino acid sequence is: CASSPRQGGRTEAFF. The nucleotide sequence reads as follows: TGTGCCAGTAGTCCCCGACAGGGTGGTCGTACTGAAGCTTTCTTT.